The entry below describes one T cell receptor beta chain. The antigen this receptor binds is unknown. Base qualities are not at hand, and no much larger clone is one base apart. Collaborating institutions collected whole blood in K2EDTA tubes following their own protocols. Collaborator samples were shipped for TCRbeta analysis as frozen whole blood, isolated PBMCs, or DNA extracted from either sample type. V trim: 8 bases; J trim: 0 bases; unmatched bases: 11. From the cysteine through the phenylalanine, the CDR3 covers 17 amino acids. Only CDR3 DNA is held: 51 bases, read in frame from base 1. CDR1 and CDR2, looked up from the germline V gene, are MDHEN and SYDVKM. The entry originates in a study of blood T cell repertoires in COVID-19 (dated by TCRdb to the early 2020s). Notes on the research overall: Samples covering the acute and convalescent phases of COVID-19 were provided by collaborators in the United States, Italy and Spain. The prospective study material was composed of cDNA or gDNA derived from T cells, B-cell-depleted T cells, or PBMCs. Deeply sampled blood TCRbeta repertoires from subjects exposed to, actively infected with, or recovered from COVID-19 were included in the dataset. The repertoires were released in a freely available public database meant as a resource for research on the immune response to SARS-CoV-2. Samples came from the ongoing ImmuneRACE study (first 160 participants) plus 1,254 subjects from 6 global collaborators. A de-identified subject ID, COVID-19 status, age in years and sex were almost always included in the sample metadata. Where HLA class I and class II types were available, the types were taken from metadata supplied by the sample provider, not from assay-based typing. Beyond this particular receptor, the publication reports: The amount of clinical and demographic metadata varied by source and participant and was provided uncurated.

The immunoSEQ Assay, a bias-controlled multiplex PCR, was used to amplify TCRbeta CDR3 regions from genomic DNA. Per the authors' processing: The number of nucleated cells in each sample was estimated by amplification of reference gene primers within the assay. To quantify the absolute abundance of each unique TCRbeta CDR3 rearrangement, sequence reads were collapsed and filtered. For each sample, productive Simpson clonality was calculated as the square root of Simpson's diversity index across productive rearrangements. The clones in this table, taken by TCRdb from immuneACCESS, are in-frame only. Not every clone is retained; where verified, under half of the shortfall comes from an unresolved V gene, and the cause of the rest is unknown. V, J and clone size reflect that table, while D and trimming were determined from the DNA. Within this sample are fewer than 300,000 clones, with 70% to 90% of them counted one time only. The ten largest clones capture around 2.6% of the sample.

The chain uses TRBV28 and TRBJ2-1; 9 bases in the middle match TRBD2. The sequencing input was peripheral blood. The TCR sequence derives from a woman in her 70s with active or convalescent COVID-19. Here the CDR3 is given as CASQTGASGISYNEQFF. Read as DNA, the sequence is TGTGCCAGCCAAACGGGGGCTAGCGGGATCTCCTACAATGAGCAGTTCTTC.